This T cell receptor beta chain is drawn from a study of T cell responses to AZD1222 COVID-19 vaccine. Method: immunoSEQ multiplex PCR; TCRdb's copy keeps in-frame clones and lacks some. The repertoire holds approximately 120,000 clones, with roughly nine tenths as singletons. In regard to this clone: Its antigen is undetermined. Other nucleotide sequences in the sample specify the same CDR3.

The CDR3 runs to 14 residues. Trimming removed 5 bases at V and 4 bases at J, with 14 bases between. Germline V gives CDR1 SEHNR, CDR2 FQNEAQ (reference sequence). Study results and limitations: Reportedly, nearly half the spike-specific TCRs target unmutated variant regions. It was only after the peak T cell response that any repertoires were sampled.

This specimen consisted of peripheral blood, obtained on day 0 of AZD1222 vaccination. This receptor was identified in an adult in good health. This chain joins TRBV7-9 and TRBJ1-1; perhaps TRBD1 as D (6 bases). The CDR3 spells CASSLQGVSTEAFF. The CDR3 bases are TGTGCCAGCAGCCTACAGGGTGTTAGCACTGAAGCTTTCTTT.